This passage covers 18 T cell receptor beta chains from one sample sequenced in a study of T cell responses to AZD1222 COVID-19 vaccine. The assay was immunoSEQ multiplex PCR, and TCRdb's table has in-frame clones only and misses some. Of 90,000 to 150,000 clones listed, about nine tenths are singletons. The source was peripheral blood, collected 28 days after the second dose of the MenACWY control vaccine. The source is an adult who received the MenACWY meningococcal vaccine as a control.

The chain joins TRBV19 to TRBJ2-1; D is possibly TRBD2 (7 bases). CDR1 and CDR2 from the germline V gene are LNHDA and SQIVND (reference sequence). The CDR3 spans 15 residues. V shed 4 bases and J shed 2 bases, with 12 bases lying between them. CDR3 sequence: CASSSGGLTYNEQFF. The CDR3 nucleotides read TGTGCCAGTAGTAGCGGGGGCCTGACCTACAATGAGCAGTTCTTC. Drawing the rest from reference TRBV19 and TRBJ2-1, the complete variable domain is DGGITQSPKYLFRKEGQNVTLSCEQNLNHDAMYWYRQDPGQGLRLIYYSQIVNDFQKGDIAEGYSVSREKKESFPLTVTSAQKNPTAFYLCASSSGGLTYNEQFFGPGTRLTVL.

The gene calls are TRBV13 and TRBJ1-1, with TRBD1 matching over 10 bases. CDR1 PRHDT and CDR2 FYEKMQ come from the germline V gene (reference sequence). The CDR3 sequence is 15 residues long. V lost 5 bases, J lost 4 bases, and 7 bases stayed unmatched. The CDR3 sequence: CASSERQGAPTEAFF. The CDR3 DNA is TGTGCCAGCAGCGAACGACAGGGGGCGCCCACTGAAGCTTTCTTT.

V and J are TRBV5-1 and TRBJ2-2; 9 nucleotides match TRBD1. The V gene's germline CDR1 is SGHRS and CDR2 YFSETQ. V lost 4 bases and J lost 4; bases outside the gene matches: 14. CDR3 length equals 18 residues. The CDR3 protein is CASSRDRGALGSTGELFF. In DNA, the CDR3 is TGCGCCAGCAGCCGTGACAGGGGGGCGCTCGGTAGCACCGGGGAGCTGTTTTTT.

This clone was seen a few times. The chain carries TRBV4-1 and TRBJ2-5; D unclear. Germline values: CDR1 MGHRA, CDR2 YSYEKL. The CDR3 is 11 residues long. The V and J ends lost 1 base and 8 bases respectively, with 5 bases between them. CDR3 DNA: TGCGCCAGCAGCCAAGCAGGAACCCAGTACTTC. This translates into CASSQAGTQYF.

V usage is TRBV5-1 and J usage is TRBJ2-7; 9 bases fit TRBD2. Germline CDR1 and CDR2: SGHRS and YFSETQ. The CDR3 is 14 amino acids. V dropped 4 bases and J dropped 4; count of bases not matched to a gene: 6. The CDR3 nucleotides are TGCGCCAGCAGCCCCCCCACTAGCGGGTACGAGCAGTACTTC. Translated: CASSPPTSGYEQYF.

The V and J genes are TRBV7-8 and TRBJ2-3; the match to TRBD2 covers 10 bases. J lost 6 bases, V lost 1 base, and 10 bases had no gene match. Germline V gene lookup returns CDR1 SGHVS and CDR2 FQNEAQ. The CDR3 extends over 17 amino acids. The CDR3 here is CASSLELALAGADTQYF. The CDR3 nucleotides are TGTGCCAGCAGCTTAGAGCTTGCGCTAGCGGGAGCGGATACGCAGTATTTT. Filled out from reference TRBV7-8 and TRBJ2-3, the complete variable domain reads GAGVSQSPRYKVAKRGQDVALRCDPISGHVSLFWYQQALGQGPEFLTYFQNEAQLDKSGLPSDRFFAERPEGSVSTLKIQRTQQEDSAVYLCASSLELALAGADTQYFGPGTRLTVL.

The chain joins TRBV5-3 to TRBJ1-4; D uncertain. TRBV5-3 is treated as an ORF (open reading frame) with a function not yet certain. Trimming shortened V by 3 bases and J by 5 bases, and 23 bases separated the two germline ends. The CDR3 has 18 residues. The CDR3 nucleotides read TGTGCCAGAAGCTCCTCCCCCCGGGCTAACAAACCGAATGAAAAACTGTTTTTT. It specifies CARSSSPRANKPNEKLFF.

This sequence joins TRBV5-4 and TRBJ2-1; TRBD2 is a possible D gene (5 bases). Germline CDR1 and CDR2: SGHNT and YYREEE (reference sequence). The CDR3 has 15 residues. Trimming removed 4 bases at V and 9 bases at J, with 20 bases between. The CDR3 region is CASSPPLLTTSEQFF. The CDR3 DNA reads as TGTGCCAGCAGCCCCCCCCTACTGACTACAAGTGAGCAGTTCTTC.

The rearrangement links TRBV12-3 or TRBV12-4 to TRBJ1-6; D possibly corresponds to TRBD1 (5 bases). The CDR3 is 12 amino acids. Trimming took 4 bases from V and 14 from J, leaving 12 bases between them. CDR3 amino acids: CASSSGVSTLHF. The CDR3 bases are TGTGCCAGCAGTTCGGGGGTCTCGACCCTCCACTTT.

The chain joins TRBV7-8 to TRBJ1-5; D perhaps matches TRBD1 (5 bases). The CDR3 covers 17 residues. The germline V and J ends were trimmed by 5 bases and 8 bases, with 25 bases remaining between them. Per germline, CDR1 SGHVS and CDR2 FQNEAQ. CDR3 sequence: CASSARGLTGMGEPQHF. DNA of the CDR3: TGTGCCAGCAGCGCCCGGGGACTAACAGGCATGGGGGAGCCCCAGCATTTT.

The chain joins TRBV19 to TRBJ2-1; no clear D. The CDR3 spans 13 residues. V was trimmed by 6 bases and J by 3 bases, leaving 9 bases between them. CDR1 and CDR2 (germline): LNHDA, SQIVND (reference sequence). The CDR3 sequence is CASSLQFYNEQFF. The CDR3, as DNA: TGTGCCAGTAGCCTCCAGTTCTACAATGAGCAGTTCTTC. The complete variable domain, with remaining parts taken from reference TRBV19 and TRBJ2-1, reads DGGITQSPKYLFRKEGQNVTLSCEQNLNHDAMYWYRQDPGQGLRLIYYSQIVNDFQKGDIAEGYSVSREKKESFPLTVTSAQKNPTAFYLCASSLQFYNEQFFGPGTRLTVL.

This chain connects TRBV3-1 (or the pseudogene TRBV3-2) to TRBJ2-3, with D tentatively TRBD2 (5 bases). Trimming removed 1 base from V and 0 bases from J, with 17 bases in between. Per germline, CDR1 LGHDT and CDR2 YNNKEL (reference sequence). The CDR3 sequence is 18 residues long. The DNA for the CDR3 is TGTGCCAGCAGCCAAGCGGCGCGGGCGTCGTCTAGCACAGATACGCAGTATTTT. Amino acid sequence: CASSQAARASSSTDTQYF.

This clone was found once. The rearrangement joins TRBV5-1 to TRBJ2-5; 9 bases fit TRBD1. Trimming cost V 0 bases and J 0 bases; bases outside gene matches: 3. Germline V gene data show CDR1 as SGHRS and CDR2 as YFSETQ. The CDR3 is made up of 16 amino acids. The CDR3 is CASSLGDRGNQETQYF. CDR3 nucleotides: TGCGCCAGCAGCTTGGGTGACAGGGGGAACCAAGAGACCCAGTACTTC.

This sequence joins TRBV9 and TRBJ1-6; 8 nucleotides agree with TRBD1. The V segment lost 4 bases and the J segment 7 bases; nucleotides outside the gene matches: 1. The CDR3 contains 13 residues. Per the germline V gene, CDR1 is SGDLS and CDR2 is YYNGEE. CDR3 in DNA: TGTGCCAGCAGCCGACAGGGGAATTCACCCCTCCACTTT. Translating it yields CASSRQGNSPLHF. Full variable domain (outside the CDR3, taken from reference TRBV9 and TRBJ1-6): DSGVTQTPKHLITATGQRVTLRCSPRSGDLSVYWYQQSLDQGLQFLIQYYNGEERAKGNILERFSAQQFPDLHSELNLSSLELGDSALYFCASSRQGNSPLHFGNGTRLTVT.

In DNA form, the CDR3 reads TGTGCCAGCAGCTTAGTACAGGGACTGGGAAACACCATATATTTT. Translating gives CASSLVQGLGNTIYF. The chain combines TRBV7-2 with TRBJ1-3; possibly TRBD1 for D (6 bases). Trimming took off 1 base at V and 4 bases at J, with 11 bases between the two ends. Germline V gene lookup returns CDR1 SGHTA and CDR2 FQGNSA. The CDR3 loop spans 15 amino acids.

This clone was counted between two and nine times. The rearrangement links TRBV5-5 to TRBJ1-3; no clear D. The CDR3 covers 14 residues. Germline CDR1 reads SGHKS; CDR2 reads YYEKEE (reference sequence). V was trimmed by 4 bases and J by 0 bases, leaving 8 bases between them. CDR3: CASSRGSSGNTIYF. The CDR3 DNA reads TGTGCCAGCAGCCGCGGGTCCTCTGGAAACACCATATATTTT.

The genes are TRBV28 and TRBJ2-5, with 15 bases fitting TRBD2. CDR1 and CDR2 (germline): MDHEN, SYDVKM. V lost 4 bases and J lost 3; bases outside the gene matches: 3. There are 16 residues in the CDR3. CDR3 DNA: TGTGCCAGCAGTTCCGGGACTAGCGGGGGGAAAGAGACCCAGTACTTC. It translates to CASSSGTSGGKETQYF.

The chain combines TRBV10-3 with TRBJ2-7; 9 nucleotides align to TRBD1. Trimming removed 5 bases from V and 4 bases from J; junction bases left unmatched: 6. CDR1 and CDR2 (germline): ENHRY, SYGVKD. The CDR3 extends over 14 amino acids. The CDR3 bases are TGTGCCATCAGTCAAACAGGGGGCACATACGAGCAGTACGTC. Translating it yields CAISQTGGTYEQYV.